This is a list of T cell receptor beta chains from one sample in a study of immune cell composition in non-small cell lung cancer. Clones were sequenced by immunoSEQ multiplex PCR, and TCRdb holds only the in-frame ones, with some missing. This table has about 3,100 clones, about 84% appearing once. The sample taken for sequencing was lung tumor tissue. These receptors originate from a human donor with non-small cell lung cancer. The CDR3 runs from the conserved cysteine through the conserved F or W. A D gene is named only where the DNA matches it firmly. Not every row has a clone size; where given, it reads once, few, many or a size class.

CDR3nt: TGTGCTAGCAGCTTGAGTGCGGGAGTCTACAATGAGCAGTTCTTC
CDR3aa: CASSLSAGVYNEQFF
j_gene: TRBJ2-1
abundance: .
v_gene: TRBV7-7
d_gene: TRBD2

CDR3nt: TGTGCCAGCAGCCAGGCGACTAGCGGGAGTGTAGGAGAGACCCAGTACTTC
CDR3aa: CASSQATSGSVGETQYF
j_gene: TRBJ2-5
abundance: .
v_gene: TRBV13
d_gene: TRBD2

CDR3nt: TGTGCCAGCAGCGGACAACAGGATCCGAACTATGGCTACACCTTC
CDR3aa: CASSGQQDPNYGYTF
j_gene: TRBJ1-2
abundance: .
v_gene: TRBV5-4
d_gene: .

CDR3nt: TGTGCCAGCAGCTTTGGGACAGATAATGAAAAACTGTTTTTT
CDR3aa: CASSFGTDNEKLFF
j_gene: TRBJ1-4
abundance: few
v_gene: TRBV5-4
d_gene: TRBD1

CDR3nt: TGTGCCACCAGCGTTATCGGACTAGCGGGGATAACCGGGGAGCTGTTTTTT
CDR3aa: CATSVIGLAGITGELFF
j_gene: TRBJ2-2
abundance: .
v_gene: TRBV15
d_gene: TRBD2

CDR3nt: TGTGCCAGCAAGGGAGCGAACACCGGGGAGCTGTTTTTT
CDR3aa: CASKGANTGELFF
j_gene: TRBJ2-2
abundance: .
v_gene: TRBV6-5
d_gene: .

CDR3nt: TGTGCCAGCAGCTTAGTTAGGGGCCCAGATACGCAGTATTTT
CDR3aa: CASSLVRGPDTQYF
j_gene: TRBJ2-3
abundance: .
v_gene: TRBV7-2
d_gene: .

CDR3nt: TGTGCCAGCAGCGCCGCGGACAGGGAGACCCAGTACTTC
CDR3aa: CASSAADRETQYF
j_gene: TRBJ2-5
abundance: .
v_gene: TRBV5-4
d_gene: TRBD1

CDR3nt: TGTGCCAGCAGCTTGGATTCAGGGGGTACCGGGGAGCTGTTTTTT
CDR3aa: CASSLDSGGTGELFF
j_gene: TRBJ2-2
abundance: .
v_gene: TRBV5-4
d_gene: TRBD1

CDR3nt: TGCGCCAGCAGCTTGGGTGGAGTTGGGAATTCACCCCTCCACTTT
CDR3aa: CASSLGGVGNSPLHF
j_gene: TRBJ1-6
abundance: .
v_gene: TRBV5-1
d_gene: .

CDR3nt: TGCGCCAGCAGTGAAGGCAGGGGACCTCAAGAGACCCAGTACTTC
CDR3aa: CASSEGRGPQETQYF
j_gene: TRBJ2-5
abundance: .
v_gene: TRBV10-1
d_gene: .

CDR3nt: TGTGCCAGCAGTGCAAACAGGGCCGGGGCCAACGTCCTGACTTTC
CDR3aa: CASSANRAGANVLTF
j_gene: TRBJ2-6
abundance: .
v_gene: TRBV2
d_gene: .

CDR3nt: TGTGCCAGCAGTTCGGCAGACAGGGCGAACTATGGCTACACCTTC
CDR3aa: CASSSADRANYGYTF
j_gene: TRBJ1-2
abundance: .
v_gene: TRBV6-6
d_gene: TRBD1

CDR3nt: TGCGCCAGCAGCACCACAGTAACCGGGGAGCTGTTTTTT
CDR3aa: CASSTTVTGELFF
j_gene: TRBJ2-2
abundance: .
v_gene: TRBV5-1
d_gene: .

CDR3nt: TGTGCCAGCAGTGCGACAGTCAACTATGGCTACACCTTC
CDR3aa: CASSATVNYGYTF
j_gene: TRBJ1-2
abundance: .
v_gene: TRBV6-1
d_gene: .